A single sample is the source of the 17 T cell receptor beta chains below, sequenced in a study of T cells in Graves' hyperthyroidism and ophthalmopathy. It was RNA transcripts that yielded the amplified TCR beta CDR3 regions. HTBI primers were used for first-round RT-PCR of the TCR CDR3. TCRdb used MiXCR to reprocess the multiplex PCR reads, holding one entry per CDR3 protein. The table includes about 840,000 distinct CDR3 sequences, 38% detected once. The sequenced sample was blood. These receptor sequences come from a man aged 18 to 30 with Graves' hyperthyroidism.

This clonotype was seen more than once but under ten times. The chain has TRBV28 and TRBJ2-5, with 10 bases identical to TRBD1. V lost 6 bases to trimming and J lost 3 bases; unmatched junction nucleotides: 4. Germline-derived CDR1 and CDR2 are MDHEN and SYDVKM. This CDR3 contains 14 residues. CDR3 loop: CASSDRGQEETQYF. CDR3 sequence (DNA): TGTGCCAGCAGCGACAGGGGGCAGGAAGAGACCCAGTACTTC.

This chain connects TRBV6-1 to TRBJ1-2; the D is unclear. Trimming removed 0 bases at V and 6 bases at J, with 17 bases between. Germline lookup yields CDR1 MNHNS and CDR2 SASEGT. The CDR3 is 16 residues long. Here the CDR3 DNA reads TGTGCCAGCAGTGAAGCGGTCAGGCAGGAGGGAAATGGCTACACCTTC. Translating it yields CASSEAVRQEGNGYTF.

This clonotype was seen more than once but under ten times. The chain carries TRBV12-3 or TRBV12-4 and TRBJ1-5, with a tentative D call TRBD1 (6 bases). The CDR3 is made up of 14 amino acids. V was trimmed by 5 bases and J by 9 bases, leaving 17 bases between them. DNA for the CDR3: TGTGCCAGCAGTCCCGGACAGTCGCGAGGGCCCCAGCATTTT. This encodes CASSPGQSRGPQHF.

In this sample, this clonotype turned up many times. V gene TRBV2 combines with J gene TRBJ2-2; 9 bases are shared with TRBD1. V shed 6 bases, J shed 3 bases, and the junction held 5 bases outside the gene matches. The V gene's germline CDR1 is SNHLY and CDR2 FYNNEI. There are 15 residues in the CDR3. The CDR3 is CASSETGGDTGELFF. CDR3 sequence (DNA): TGTGCCAGCAGCGAGACAGGGGGAGACACCGGGGAGCTGTTTTTT.

Many counts were recorded for this clonotype. The gene calls are TRBV14 and TRBJ2-5; the D is unclear. Germline-derived CDR1 and CDR2 are SGHDN and FVKESK. Trimming stripped 4 bases from V and 3 bases from J, with 6 bases between. The CDR3 is 12 residues long. Here the CDR3 reads CASSLIEETQYF. The CDR3 coding sequence is TGTGCCAGCAGCCTCATCGAAGAGACCCAGTACTTC.

Of note for this clonotype: Since a much larger clone is just one base distant, this may be a read error. This CDR3 is missing its conserved last phenylalanine or tryptophan, likely due to a read error. The CDR3 sequence is CSVSPVTSGEQYL. The CDR3 DNA reads TGCAGCGTTTCTCCTGTGACATCTGGCGAGCAGTACCTC. The chain combines TRBV29-1 with TRBJ2-7; D is uncertain. V was clipped by 5 bases and J by 6 bases, with 17 bases between them. In germline, CDR1 is SQVTM, CDR2 ANQGSEA. The CDR3 totals 13 residues.

The J gene is TRBJ1-1, the V gene TRBV29-1, with a possible D match to TRBD1 (6 bases). This CDR3 comprises 15 residues. Looked up from germline, CDR1 is SQVTM and CDR2 is ANQGSEA. V lost 6 bases and J 0 bases, leaving 17 bases between the germline ends. CDR3 sequence reads: CSVGAMEQMNTEAFF. In nucleotides, the CDR3 is TGCAGCGTGGGGGCCATGGAACAGATGAACACTGAAGCTTTCTTT.

This clonotype was recorded at least ten times. The chain employs TRBV7-6 and TRBJ1-3; D is undetermined. The CDR3 runs 15 residues. Trimming stripped 4 bases from V and 0 bases from J, with 10 bases between. Germline V gene lookup returns CDR1 SGHVS and CDR2 FNYEAQ. CDR3 in DNA: TGTGCCAGCAGCTACGACGGGAACTCTGGAAACACCATATATTTT. Protein: CASSYDGNSGNTIYF.

This clonotype was observed a handful of times. The chain carries TRBV29-1 and TRBJ1-2; perhaps TRBD1 as D (5 bases). This CDR3 contains 12 residues. V shed 5 bases and J shed 2 bases, with 9 bases lying between them. Germline V gene sequence: CDR1 SQVTM, CDR2 ANQGSEA. CDR3 residues: CSVPQGNYGYTF. CDR3 coding DNA: TGCAGCGTTCCTCAGGGCAACTATGGCTACACCTTC.

This clonotype was recorded many times. J is TRBJ2-7 and V is TRBV7-3; TRBD1 aligns across 8 bases. This CDR3 region has 13 residues. The germline CDR1 and CDR2 sequences are SGHTA and FQGTGA. The trim removed 4 bases at V and 5 bases at J, leaving 4 bases unmatched. The CDR3 loop is CASSSTTGDEQYF. In DNA form, the CDR3 reads TGTGCCAGCAGCTCGACGACAGGGGACGAGCAGTACTTC. Combining the CDR3 with reference TRBV7-3 and TRBJ2-7 gives the whole variable domain GAGVSQTPSNKVTEKGKYVELRCDPISGHTALYWYRQSLGQGPEFLIYFQGTGAADDSGLPNDRFFAVRPEGSVSTLKIQRTERGDSAVYLCASSSTTGDEQYFGPGTRLTVT.

This clonotype was recorded a few times. The rearrangement joins TRBV14 to TRBJ1-1; D is ambiguous. V was shortened by 3 bases and J by 7 bases, with 0 bases between the two germline ends. This CDR3 region has 9 residues. Germline loops: CDR1 SGHDN, CDR2 FVKESK. CDR3 region: CASSHEAFF. The CDR3 nucleotides read TGTGCCAGCAGCCATGAAGCTTTCTTT.

The chain has TRBV7-9 and TRBJ2-5; D uncertain. From germline, CDR1 is SEHNR and CDR2 FQNEAQ (reference sequence). The CDR3 length is 15 residues. V gave up 1 base and J gave up 2 bases, with 11 bases separating them. The chain's CDR3 is CASSLVLGTQETQYF. Here the CDR3 DNA reads TGTGCCAGCAGCTTAGTCCTCGGCACGCAAGAGACCCAGTACTTC. The entire variable domain, with the rest obtained from reference TRBV7-9 and TRBJ2-5, is as follows: DTGVSQNPRHKITKRGQNVTFRCDPISEHNRLYWYRQTLGQGPEFLTYFQNEAQLEKSRLLSDRFSAERPKGSFSTLEIQRTEQGDSAMYLCASSLVLGTQETQYFGPGTRLLVL.

This clonotype was seen repeatedly, ten times or more. The chain recombines TRBV7-9 with TRBJ1-3; tentative D call: TRBD1 (5 bases). CDR1 is SEHNR and CDR2 is FQNEAQ in the germline V gene (reference sequence). The CDR3 is 15 residues long. Deletions cut 5 bases from V and 0 bases from J, with 11 bases between. In DNA, the CDR3 is TGTGCCAGCAGCCAGCCAGGGATCTCTGGAAACACCATATATTTT. This translates into CASSQPGISGNTIYF.

This clonotype has ten or more counts. The genes are TRBV7-8 and TRBJ1-1; perhaps TRBD1 as D (5 bases). The V and J ends lost 4 bases and 1 base respectively, with 10 bases between them. Germline CDR1 is SGHVS and CDR2 is FQNEAQ. The CDR3 totals 14 residues. The CDR3, as DNA: TGTGCCAGCAGCTCGGACATCAGGAACACTGAAGCTTTCTTT. Translation: CASSSDIRNTEAFF.

This clonotype has at least ten counts. J is TRBJ1-5 and V is TRBV2; TRBD1 might be the D (6 bases). The CDR3 covers 15 residues. Trimming took off 6 bases at V and 3 bases at J, with 15 bases between the two ends. Germline V gene sequence: CDR1 SNHLY, CDR2 FYNNEI. The CDR3 region has the DNA TGTGCCAGCAGATCCTGGACAGACTACAATCAGCCCCAGCATTTT. This encodes CASRSWTDYNQPQHF.

With respect to this clonotype: One end of the junction varies from germline; a read error may be responsible. The chain carries TRBV6-1 and TRBJ2-5, with 7 bases fitting TRBD1. This CDR3 has 17 residues. Germline lookup yields CDR1 MNHNS and CDR2 SASEGT. CDR3 region: CAGSRLTLRDRQETQYF. The CDR3, as DNA: TGTGCCGGCAGCCGCCTTACCCTAAGGGACAGACAAGAGACCCAGTACTTC.

Remarks on this clonotype: A much larger clonotype is one base distant, so this may be a read error. The rearrangement uses TRBV29-1 and TRBJ2-2; no firm D call. In germline, CDR1 is SQVTM, CDR2 ANQGSEA. This CDR3 has 11 residues. The germline V and J ends were trimmed by 6 bases and 6 bases, with 8 bases remaining between them. The CDR3 reads CSVWLPGELFF. CDR3 DNA: TGCAGCGTATGGCTGCCCGGGGAGCTGTTTTTT.